The 29 T cell receptor beta chains below all came from one sample that was sequenced in a study of T cells in tuberculosis. Measured with immunoSEQ multiplex PCR; TCRdb has only the in-frame clones, and not every one. Of around 25,000 clones listed, more than 90% are singletons. Specimen: PBMCs. These receptors were collected from a donor aged 10 to 29 with latent tuberculosis or without tuberculosis infection. Some clones in this sample may be carry-over from other donors' samples.

The rearrangement joins TRBV10-3 to TRBJ2-1, with 9 nucleotides matching TRBD2. The CDR3 sequence is 16 residues long. Germline values: CDR1 ENHRY, CDR2 SYGVKD. After removal of 0 bases from V and 4 bases from J, the junction contained 4 bases not matched to a gene. The CDR3 sequence is CAISESAGGLYNEQFF. The CDR3 coding sequence is TGTGCCATCAGTGAGTCCGCGGGGGGGCTATACAATGAGCAGTTCTTC.

This chain connects TRBV7-2 to TRBJ1-1; the match to TRBD1 covers 11 bases. V lost 4 bases to trimming and J lost 8 bases; unmatched junction nucleotides: 12. The germline gives CDR1 SGHTA, CDR2 FQGNSA. The CDR3 extends over 16 amino acids. Here the CDR3 DNA reads TGTGCCAGCAGCTCCGGGACAGGGGGGCGCACTTGGGAAGCTTTCTTT. Translation gives CASSSGTGGRTWEAFF.

This rearrangement joins TRBV2 to TRBJ1-5; D might be TRBD1 (5 bases). Per germline, CDR1 SNHLY and CDR2 FYNNEI. The length of the CDR3 is 13 residues. This CDR3 reads CATGGESNQPQHF. CDR3 coding DNA: TGTGCAACTGGGGGGGAGAGCAATCAGCCCCAGCATTTT.

This chain connects TRBV18 to TRBJ2-7; TRBD2 matches at 13 bases. This CDR3 spans 15 amino acids. V shed 8 bases, J shed 8 bases, and the junction held 12 bases outside the gene matches. CDR1 is KGHSH, CDR2 LQKENI, per germline. This CDR3 is CASTGTSGVHYQQYF. The CDR3 nucleotides read TGTGCCAGCACGGGGACTAGCGGGGTTCATTACCAGCAGTACTTC.

The chain employs TRBV5-1 and TRBJ1-2; D ambiguous. V lost 0 bases, J lost 4 bases, and 13 bases lay in between. Germline lookup yields CDR1 SGHRS and CDR2 YFSETQ. There are 15 residues in the CDR3. The CDR3 sequence is CASSLAGAGSYGYTF. CDR3 bases: TGCGCCAGCAGCTTGGCAGGCGCCGGGAGCTATGGCTACACCTTC.

The V and J genes are TRBV4-3 and TRBJ1-2, with 7 bases fitting TRBD1. V gave up 3 bases and J gave up 5 bases; unmatched junction bases: 6. The CDR3 length is 14 residues. Germline-derived CDR1 and CDR2 are LGHNA and YSLEER. CDR3 in amino acids: CASSHDRDGYGYTF. Here the CDR3 DNA reads TGCGCCAGCAGCCACGACAGGGACGGATATGGCTACACCTTC.

The chain joins TRBV7-2 to TRBJ2-3; D unclear. Trimming stripped 5 bases from V and 6 bases from J, with 9 bases between. The germline V gene has CDR1 SGHTA and CDR2 FQGNSA. The CDR3 runs to 12 residues. The CDR3 loop is CASSPAADTQYF. The CDR3 DNA reads as TGTGCCAGCAGCCCCGCCGCGGATACGCAGTATTTT.

V gene TRBV29-1 combines with J gene TRBJ2-7; maybe TRBD1 (5 bases). Germline V CDR1 and CDR2: SQVTM, ANQGSEA. The CDR3 length is 15 residues. Trimming took off 3 bases at V and 4 bases at J, with 19 bases between the two ends. The CDR3 loop is CSVEGPTEAGYEQYF. The CDR3 DNA follows: TGCAGCGTTGAGGGTCCGACAGAGGCCGGTTACGAGCAGTACTTC.

The chain employs TRBV5-1 and TRBJ2-3, with D maybe TRBD2 (6 bases). The germline CDR1 and CDR2 sequences are SGHRS and YFSETQ. The germline V and J ends were trimmed by 4 bases and 0 bases, with 15 bases remaining between them. This CDR3 is 16 amino acids long. The DNA of the CDR3 is TGCGCCAGCAGCCGTGAGTGGCGGGGTAGCACAGATACGCAGTATTTT. This codes for CASSREWRGSTDTQYF. Full variable domain (rest looked up from reference TRBV5-1 and TRBJ2-3): KAGVTQTPRYLIKTRGQQVTLSCSPISGHRSVSWYQQTPGQGLQFLFEYFSETQRNKGNFPGRFSGRQFSNSRSEMNVSTLELGDSALYLCASSREWRGSTDTQYFGPGTRLTVL.

V usage is TRBV5-1 and J usage is TRBJ1-2; 7 nucleotides agree with TRBD1. The germline gives CDR1 SGHRS, CDR2 YFSETQ. V lost 4 bases to trimming and J lost 7 bases; unmatched junction nucleotides: 13. The CDR3 is 15 residues long. The CDR3 spells CASSPITGEASGYTF. The CDR3 bases are TGCGCCAGCAGCCCGATAACAGGGGAGGCGAGTGGCTACACCTTC.

The chain joins TRBV27 to TRBJ2-1; 9 bases are a match to TRBD2. Trimming at V came to 5 bases and at J to 8 bases, leaving 10 bases not matched to a gene. CDR1 is MNHEY, CDR2 SMNVEV, per germline (reference sequence). The CDR3 runs 15 residues. Written as DNA, the CDR3 is TGTGCCAGCAGTGGCGGCGGGGGGGGTTTTTATGAGCAGTTCTTC. As protein: CASSGGGGGFYEQFF.

The rearrangement uses TRBV5-1 and TRBJ1-1, with 9 bases identical to TRBD1. Germline trimming cut 5 bases from V and 1 base from J; bases unmatched to any gene: 3. The CDR3 is 14 residues long. Germline V gene data show CDR1 as SGHRS and CDR2 as YFSETQ. This CDR3 reads CASSRTGANTEAFF. CDR3 in DNA: TGCGCCAGCAGTAGGACAGGGGCGAACACTGAAGCTTTCTTT. The full variable domain, completed using reference TRBV5-1 and TRBJ1-1, is KAGVTQTPRYLIKTRGQQVTLSCSPISGHRSVSWYQQTPGQGLQFLFEYFSETQRNKGNFPGRFSGRQFSNSRSEMNVSTLELGDSALYLCASSRTGANTEAFFGQGTRLTVV.

The chain uses TRBV19 and TRBJ1-1; D is perhaps TRBD1 (6 bases). Germline V CDR1 and CDR2: LNHDA, SQIVND (reference sequence). This CDR3 is built from 13 residues. V lost 6 bases and J lost 0, with 8 bases in between. CDR3 protein: CASRGAVNTEAFF. DNA of the CDR3: TGTGCCAGTAGGGGGGCAGTGAACACTGAAGCTTTCTTT.

This chain joins TRBV14 and TRBJ1-1; no definite D call. Trimming shortened V by 5 bases and J by 0 bases, and 7 bases separated the two germline ends. Germline assignment: CDR1 SGHDN and CDR2 FVKESK. The CDR3 consists of 13 residues. CDR3 coding DNA: TGTGCCAGCAGCGAGGGATTGAACACTGAAGCTTTCTTT. Its translation is CASSEGLNTEAFF.

The chain combines TRBV5-1 with TRBJ2-1; 8 nucleotides align to TRBD1. From germline, CDR1 is SGHRS and CDR2 YFSETQ. The CDR3 contains 15 residues. V dropped 4 bases and J dropped 4; count of bases not matched to a gene: 7. CDR3 in amino acids: CASSSGQGHYNEQFF. In nucleotides, the CDR3 is TGCGCCAGCAGCAGCGGACAGGGCCATTACAATGAGCAGTTCTTC.

The rearrangement uses TRBV7-2 and TRBJ1-2; D gene unclear. This CDR3 comprises 12 residues. Germline CDR1 is SGHTA and CDR2 is FQGNSA. The germline V and J ends were trimmed by 5 bases and 7 bases, with 11 bases remaining between them. The CDR3 sequence is CASSKNQAGYTF. CDR3 in DNA: TGTGCCAGCAGCAAAAACCAGGCTGGCTACACCTTC.

The V gene is TRBV12-2, the J gene TRBJ1-4. TRBV12-2 is tagged as a pseudogene. The CDR3 is 14 amino acids. The CDR3 DNA sequence: TGTGCAAGTCGCTTAGTAAGGGCTAGCGAAAAACTGTTTTTT. It specifies CASRLVRASEKLFF.

The chain employs TRBV28 and TRBJ1-2; D possibly corresponds to TRBD1 (5 bases). Per the germline V gene, CDR1 is MDHEN and CDR2 is SYDVKM. This CDR3 comprises 17 residues. Trimming stripped 4 bases from V and 0 bases from J, with 18 bases between. The CDR3 DNA is TGTGCCAGCAGTTCGAATCAGGGCCGAACCTCTAACTATGGCTACACCTTC. It encodes CASSSNQGRTSNYGYTF.

This chain connects TRBV4-2 to TRBJ1-3, with D perhaps TRBD1 (5 bases). The CDR3 covers 16 residues. Trimming stripped 0 bases from V and 0 bases from J, with 9 bases between. Germline V CDR1 and CDR2: LGHNA, YNFKEQ. The CDR3 DNA reads TGTGCCAGCAGCCAAGACAGGGATACCTCTGGAAACACCATATATTTT. Translated, it gives CASSQDRDTSGNTIYF.

The chain couples TRBV10-3 to TRBJ1-2; 8 bases agree with TRBD1. The CDR3 runs 14 residues. Germline values: CDR1 ENHRY, CDR2 SYGVKD. J gave up 5 bases and V 8 bases, and 10 bases lay outside the gene matches. The CDR3 coding sequence is TGTGCCATCTGGACAGGGAGCGAAGTATATGGCTACACCTTC. It specifies CAIWTGSEVYGYTF.

The chain employs TRBV18 and TRBJ1-6, with 10 bases that match TRBD1. V shed 5 bases, J shed 6 bases, and the junction held 7 bases outside the gene matches. The CDR3 is 16 residues long. Germline lookup yields CDR1 KGHSH and CDR2 LQKENI. The CDR3 bases are TGTGCCAGCTCATCCGGACAGGGGGAAGGTAATTCACCCCTCCACTTT. The encoded protein is CASSSGQGEGNSPLHF.

The V gene is TRBV6-1, the J gene TRBJ2-2; tentatively, D is TRBD1 (5 bases). Trimming cost V 2 bases and J 4 bases, with 11 bases left between them. CDR1 MNHNS and CDR2 SASEGT come from the germline V gene. The CDR3 extends over 15 amino acids. CDR3 protein: CASSETLGVTGELFF. The CDR3 region has the DNA TGTGCCAGCAGTGAAACCTTAGGGGTCACCGGGGAGCTGTTTTTT.

The chain employs TRBV21-1 and TRBJ2-3; the table's D call of TRBD1 was not tested on the DNA. TRBV21-1 is classified as a pseudogene. The CDR3 totals 18 residues. The DNA for the CDR3 is TGTGCCAGCAGCACCCTAAGAAGAAGTCAGGGGATGACAGATACGCAGTATTTT. Residues: CASSTLRRSQGMTDTQYF.

This chain joins TRBV7-2 and TRBJ2-7; 11 positions agree with TRBD1. CDR3 length: 15 amino acids. Germline V CDR1 and CDR2: SGHTA, FQGNSA. V was clipped by 1 base and J by 4 bases; unmatched bases: 3. DNA for the CDR3: TGTGCCAGCAGCTTAGGTGGGACAGGGGGGTACGAGCAGTACTTC. Translated: CASSLGGTGGYEQYF.

The chain joins TRBV7-9 to TRBJ1-1, with a tentative D call TRBD1 (6 bases). Between the trimmed V and J ends, which lost 6 bases and 0 bases, there was a span of 11 bases. The CDR3 totals 14 residues. Germline CDR1 is SEHNR and CDR2 is FQNEAQ (reference sequence). In DNA, the CDR3 is TGTGCCAGCAGGAGGGGGACGTTGAACACTGAAGCTTTCTTT. It is translated as CASRRGTLNTEAFF.

This clone was observed a few times. This chain connects TRBV5-1 to TRBJ2-3; TRBD2 agrees at 7 bases. J gave up 7 bases and V 0 bases, and 11 bases lay outside the gene matches. Germline V gives CDR1 SGHRS, CDR2 YFSETQ. This CDR3 has 16 residues. Here the CDR3 reads CASSLATGLSMNTQYF. The CDR3 DNA reads TGCGCCAGCAGCTTGGCCACGGGACTATCTATGAATACGCAGTATTTT.

The V gene is TRBV7-2, the J gene TRBJ2-3; D gene uncertain. Germline V gene lookup returns CDR1 SGHTA and CDR2 FQGNSA. The V gene lost 1 base and the J gene lost 0 bases, with 5 bases spanning the gap. CDR3 length equals 14 residues. CDR3 nucleotide sequence: TGTGCCAGCAGCTTAGAACAGAGCACAGATACGCAGTATTTT. This translates into CASSLEQSTDTQYF.

The chain uses TRBV27 and TRBJ1-2; D uncertain. Trimming removed 4 bases from V and 7 bases from J, with 13 bases in between. The CDR3 is 13 amino acids. Germline CDR1 MNHEY, CDR2 SMNVEV (reference sequence). The CDR3 loop reads CASSSYAVGGYTF. CDR3 bases: TGTGCCAGCAGTTCGTACGCGGTAGGTGGCTACACCTTC.

This chain uses TRBV7-2 with TRBJ1-2, with no clear D. V was pared by 8 bases and J by 10 bases, with 11 bases between. Germline CDR1 is SGHTA and CDR2 is FQGNSA. CDR3 length equals 10 residues. DNA of the CDR3: TGTGCCAGCTACTCCCTCTTCTACACCTTC. The encoded protein is CASYSLFYTF.